This record looks at one T cell receptor beta chain sequence and its context. The antigen is undetermined. According to the study, genomic DNA was the template for TCR beta VDJ and CDR3 profiling. TCRdb re-called the reads through MiXCR, storing one row per CDR3 protein. The data hold roughly 86,000 distinct CDR3 sequences, with roughly half observed a single time. The sample originates from a study of CD8+CD57+ T cells in acquired aplastic anemia. Background on the study: Yields of DNA that came from sorted CD4+ and CD8+ cells averaged roughly 3.2 ug.

Study-level points and caveats: Shared by patients and controls, approximately 29 CD8+ CDR3s were abundant in patients. A significant difference in CD8+ Simpson's diversity between patients and controls was not found.

The trim removed 5 bases at V and 3 bases at J, leaving 15 bases unmatched. The CDR3 consists of 17 residues. The germline CDR1 and CDR2 sequences are SGHAT and FQNNGV. The origin of this receptor is a human donor in good health, serving as a control. Sequencing input: sorted CD4+, CD8+, or CD8+CD57+ T cells (not recorded which) from PBMCs. The rearrangement links TRBV11-2 to TRBJ1-1; the match to TRBD1 covers 7 bases. CDR3 residues: CASSPVFGETGYTEAFF. The CDR3 nucleotides are TGTGCCAGCAGCCCAGTGTTTGGGGAGACAGGGTACACTGAAGCTTTCTTT. Supplemented by reference TRBV11-2 and TRBJ1-1, the full variable domain reads EAGVAQSPRYKIIEKRQSVAFWCNPISGHATLYWYQQILGQGPKLLIQFQNNGVVDDSQLPKDRFSAERLKGVDSTLKIQPAKLEDSAVYLCASSPVFGETGYTEAFFGQGTRLTVV.